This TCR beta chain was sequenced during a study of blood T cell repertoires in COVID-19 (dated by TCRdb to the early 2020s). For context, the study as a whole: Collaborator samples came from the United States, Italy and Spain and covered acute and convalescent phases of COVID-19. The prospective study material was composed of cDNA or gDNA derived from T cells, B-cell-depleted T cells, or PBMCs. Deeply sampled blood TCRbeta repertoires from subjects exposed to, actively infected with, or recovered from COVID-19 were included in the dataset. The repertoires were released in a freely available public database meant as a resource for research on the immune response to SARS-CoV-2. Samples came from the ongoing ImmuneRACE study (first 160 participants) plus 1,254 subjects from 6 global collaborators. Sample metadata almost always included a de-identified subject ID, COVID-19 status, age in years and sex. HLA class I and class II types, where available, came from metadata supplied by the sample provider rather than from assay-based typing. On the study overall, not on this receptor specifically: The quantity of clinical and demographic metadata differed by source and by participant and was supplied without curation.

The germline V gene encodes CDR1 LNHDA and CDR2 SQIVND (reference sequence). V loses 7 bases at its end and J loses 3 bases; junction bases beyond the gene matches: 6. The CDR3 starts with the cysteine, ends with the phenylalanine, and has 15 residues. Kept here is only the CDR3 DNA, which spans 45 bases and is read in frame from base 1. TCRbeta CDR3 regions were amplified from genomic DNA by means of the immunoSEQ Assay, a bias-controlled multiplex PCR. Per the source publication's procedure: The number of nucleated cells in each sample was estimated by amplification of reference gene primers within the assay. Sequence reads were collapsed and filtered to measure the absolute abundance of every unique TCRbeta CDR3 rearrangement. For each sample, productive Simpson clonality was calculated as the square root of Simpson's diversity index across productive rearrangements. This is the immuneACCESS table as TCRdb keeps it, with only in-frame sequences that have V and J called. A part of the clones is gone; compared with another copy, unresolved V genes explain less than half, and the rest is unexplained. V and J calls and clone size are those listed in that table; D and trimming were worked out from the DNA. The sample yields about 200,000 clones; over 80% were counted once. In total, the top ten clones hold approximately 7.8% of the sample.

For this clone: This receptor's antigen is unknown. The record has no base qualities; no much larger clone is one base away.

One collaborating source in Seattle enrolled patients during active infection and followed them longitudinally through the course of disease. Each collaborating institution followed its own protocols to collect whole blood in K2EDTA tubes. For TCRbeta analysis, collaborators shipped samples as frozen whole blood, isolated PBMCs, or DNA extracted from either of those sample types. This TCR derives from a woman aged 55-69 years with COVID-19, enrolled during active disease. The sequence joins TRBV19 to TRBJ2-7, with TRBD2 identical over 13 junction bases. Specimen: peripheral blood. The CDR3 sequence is CASTTWTSGSYEQYF. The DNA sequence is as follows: TGTGCCAGTACAACTTGGACTAGCGGGAGCTACGAGCAGTACTTC.